This TCR beta chain was observed in a study of shared clonotypes between healthy human individuals. Overall study context: Contributing individuals were a couple of females and three males aged 18 to 49. Findings of the study overall: Represented diversity, genetic and exposure-history alike, was limited by few donors.

Genomic DNA from unsorted samples was obtained from 80 million to 100 million PBMCs (per sample). This CDR3 comprises 13 residues. Germline CDR1 MRHNA, CDR2 SNTAGT. Trimming stripped 2 bases from V and 7 bases from J, with 9 bases between. This clone was seen just once. The antigen is unknown. Unsorted PBMC DNA underwent sequencing on ten immunoSEQ deep assay plates. Clones were sequenced by immunoSEQ multiplex PCR, and TCRdb holds only the in-frame ones, with some missing. The sample holds approximately 460,000 clones, 70% to 80% seen once. The sample comprised PBMCs. The clonotype originates from a woman between 40 and 55 years old in good health. Some clones in this sample may be carry-over from other donors' samples. The chain is built from TRBV6-4 and TRBJ2-1; D is undetermined. The CDR3 spells CASSDRLSNEQFF. DNA of the CDR3: TGTGCCAGCAGTGACAGGCTGTCGAATGAGCAGTTCTTC.